Following are 5 T cell receptor beta chains from one sample sequenced in a study of blood T cell repertoires in COVID-19. Assay used: immunoSEQ multiplex PCR; TCRdb lists only in-frame clones, some missing. This sample has roughly 100,000 clones, with around 86% found just once. The sample consisted of peripheral blood. Receptors originate from a man aged 50 to 59 with acute or convalescent COVID-19.

This chain joins TRBV28 and TRBJ2-7; 7 nucleotides line up with TRBD2. In germline, CDR1 is MDHEN, CDR2 SYDVKM. V gave up 4 bases and J gave up 0 bases; unmatched junction bases: 3. The CDR3 is 14 amino acids. CDR3 sequence (DNA): TGTGCCAGCAGTTACGGGACTACCTCCTACGAGCAGTACTTC. Protein product: CASSYGTTSYEQYF. The whole variable domain, filled in from reference TRBV28 and TRBJ2-7, reads DVKVTQSSRYLVKRTGEKVFLECVQDMDHENMFWYRQDPGLGLRLIYFSYDVKMKEKGDIPEGYSVSREKKERFSLILESASTNQTSMYLCASSYGTTSYEQYFGPGTRLTVT.

V is TRBV3-1 (or the pseudogene TRBV3-2) and J is TRBJ2-5; 7 positions agree with TRBD2. The V and J ends lost 5 bases and 5 bases, in that order; junction bases with no gene match: 8. The V gene's germline CDR1 is LGHDT and CDR2 YNNKEL (reference sequence). This CDR3 is 14 amino acids long. CDR3 in amino acids: CASSGRGEIETQYF. Written as DNA, the CDR3 is TGTGCCAGCAGCGGACGGGGGGAGATCGAGACCCAGTACTTC.

The chain recombines TRBV12-5 with TRBJ1-5; perhaps TRBD1 as D (5 bases). The CDR3 totals 15 residues. The ends were cut back, 0 bases at V and 5 bases at J, with 11 bases in the middle. CDR1 and CDR2 (germline): LGHNT, FRNRAP. CDR3 sequence: CASGLVSAGHQPQHF. The DNA of the CDR3 is TGTGCTAGTGGTTTGGTATCTGCAGGGCATCAGCCCCAGCATTTT.

The rearrangement links TRBV9 to TRBJ2-5; the match to TRBD2 covers 14 bases. The CDR3 has 16 residues. J was trimmed by 5 bases and V by 4 bases; bases with no gene match: 7. Germline V gene data show CDR1 as SGDLS and CDR2 as YYNGEE. This CDR3 is CASSPRTSGGPETQYF. The CDR3 coding sequence is TGTGCCAGCAGCCCCCGGACTAGCGGGGGGCCGGAGACCCAGTACTTC.

The count of this clone is one. The J gene is TRBJ1-2, the V gene TRBV20-1; 10 bases line up with TRBD1. The ends lost 3 bases at V and 7 bases at J; junction bases unmatched: 8. The CDR3 extends over 14 amino acids. Germline-derived CDR1 and CDR2 are DFQATT and SNEGSKA (reference sequence). CDR3 sequence reads: CSASSDRGVGGYTF. DNA for the CDR3: TGCAGTGCTAGTTCGGACAGGGGGGTTGGTGGCTACACCTTC.